The 16 T cell receptor beta chains listed next were all sequenced from one sample in a study of T cell responses to AZD1222 COVID-19 vaccine. Clones were read by immunoSEQ multiplex PCR, and TCRdb kept only the in-frame ones, dropping some. The profile covers 160,000 or so clones, with roughly 90% appearing a single time and roughly 1.6% taken by the ten largest. The sequenced sample was peripheral blood, obtained 28 days after the second AZD1222 dose. Source of these receptors: an adult who received the AZD1222 COVID-19 vaccine.

This clone was counted once. V is TRBV24-1 and J is TRBJ2-2, with 7 bases identical to TRBD1. The CDR3 is 14 amino acids. The V segment lost 5 bases and the J segment 7 bases; nucleotides outside the gene matches: 6. Germline CDR1 KGHDR, CDR2 SFDVKD. The CDR3 coding sequence is TGTGCCACCAGTGGGTTACAGGGGATCGGGGAGCTGTTTTTT. Translation gives CATSGLQGIGELFF.

This sequence joins TRBV11-1 and TRBJ1-1, with D possibly matching TRBD1 (6 bases). V was clipped by 1 base and J by 3 bases, with 12 bases between them. CDR3 size: 15 residues. Germline assignment: CDR1 SGHAT and CDR2 FQDESV (reference sequence). The CDR3 here is CASSLVGGLDTEAFF. For the CDR3, the DNA is TGTGCCAGCAGCTTAGTTGGGGGGCTCGACACTGAAGCTTTCTTT.

V is TRBV7-2 and J is TRBJ1-5, with TRBD1 as a possible D gene (5 bases). Germline V gives CDR1 SGHTA, CDR2 FQGNSA. The CDR3 consists of 17 residues. The V and J ends lost 4 bases and 3 bases respectively, with 19 bases between them. The CDR3 region has the DNA TGTGCCAGCAGCTCATGGAGGGGAGCAGGGCCCAATCAGCCCCAGCATTTT. Translation: CASSSWRGAGPNQPQHF.

The rearrangement uses TRBV3-1 (or the pseudogene TRBV3-2) and TRBJ2-1; TRBD2 is a possible D gene (6 bases). Deletions cut 4 bases from V and 6 bases from J, with 10 bases between. Germline V gives CDR1 LGHDT, CDR2 YNNKEL (reference sequence). CDR3 length: 13 residues. CDR3 sequence: CASSRGLPNEQFF. The DNA of the CDR3 is TGTGCCAGCAGCCGGGGACTCCCCAATGAGCAGTTCTTC.

The V call is TRBV4-1, the J call TRBJ1-3; TRBD1 is a possible D gene (5 bases). The V gene's germline CDR1 is MGHRA and CDR2 YSYEKL. V was shortened by 4 bases and J by 0 bases, with 13 bases between the two germline ends. The length of the CDR3 is 16 residues. The CDR3 spells CASSPGTDSSGNTIYF. The CDR3 region has the DNA TGCGCCAGCAGCCCGGGGACCGATAGCTCTGGAAACACCATATATTTT.

V usage is TRBV5-5 and J usage is TRBJ2-1; 9 bases fit TRBD1. Germline V lookup: CDR1 SGHKS, CDR2 YYEKEE (reference sequence). Germline trimming cut 4 bases from V and 8 bases from J; bases unmatched to any gene: 13. CDR3 length: 16 residues. CDR3 residues: CASSLRDRVAVDEQFF. DNA for the CDR3: TGTGCCAGCAGCCTGCGGGACAGGGTAGCGGTTGATGAGCAGTTCTTC.

The chain recombines TRBV6-5 with TRBJ2-7, with D perhaps given as TRBD1 or TRBD2 (7 bases each). CDR1 is MNHEY and CDR2 is SVGAGI in the germline V gene. The CDR3 consists of 13 residues. Trimming removed 2 bases at V and 12 bases at J, with 17 bases between. CDR3 DNA sequence: TGTGCCAGCAGTTACAGGGAGGGGGCAACTTGGTACTTC. This encodes CASSYREGATWYF.

The chain employs TRBV27 and TRBJ1-1, with a possible D match to TRBD1 (6 bases). CDR1 and CDR2 from the germline V gene are MNHEY and SMNVEV (reference sequence). The CDR3 covers 13 residues. V lost 4 bases and J 5 bases, leaving 11 bases between the germline ends. CDR3 nucleotide sequence: TGTGCCAGCAGTTACCCAGGGGATACTGAAGCTTTCTTT. The encoded protein is CASSYPGDTEAFF.

About this clone: Other DNA sequences in this specimen translate into the identical CDR3. The gene calls are TRBV7-9 and TRBJ2-1; 13 nucleotides line up with TRBD2. CDR1 and CDR2 (germline): SEHNR, FQNEAQ (reference sequence). The junction had 11 bases not matched to a gene; V was cut back by 5 bases and J by 7 bases. This CDR3 is built from 17 residues. The DNA for the CDR3 is TGTGCCAGCAGCCTACTCAGTGGACTAGCGGGGGTTAATGAGCAGTTCTTC. Protein product: CASSLLSGLAGVNEQFF.

The rearrangement uses TRBV27 and TRBJ1-2; TRBD1 agrees at 9 bases. The CDR3 contains 12 residues. V lost 6 bases to trimming and J lost 7 bases; unmatched junction nucleotides: 3. The germline V gene encodes CDR1 MNHEY and CDR2 SMNVEV (reference sequence). CDR3 amino acids: CASRGTGSGYTF. DNA for the CDR3: TGTGCCAGCAGGGGGACAGGGTCTGGCTACACCTTC.

The chain joins TRBV21-1 to TRBJ1-1; no DNA check was done on the table's D call, TRBD1. TRBV21-1 is labeled a pseudogene. The CDR3 totals 15 residues. The CDR3 here is CASSTVDRGQEKAFF. The DNA for the CDR3 is TGTGCCAGCAGCACCGTGGACAGGGGGCAAGAAAAAGCTTTCTTT.

The V call is TRBV10-2, the J call TRBJ2-5; TRBD2 is a possible D gene (6 bases). V dropped 0 bases and J dropped 3 bases, with 14 bases sitting between them. Per germline, CDR1 WSHSY and CDR2 SAAADI. The CDR3 length is 16 residues. The CDR3 reads CASSESNWDLKETQYF. CDR3 coding DNA: TGCGCCAGCAGTGAGTCGAATTGGGACTTAAAAGAGACCCAGTACTTC.

In DNA, the CDR3 is TGCAGCGTTCTGGTGGGCTCGAAGACCCAGTACTTC. Translation gives CSVLVGSKTQYF. The chain employs TRBV29-1 and TRBJ2-5, with D uncertain. Germline V CDR1 and CDR2: SQVTM, ANQGSEA. The CDR3 loop spans 12 amino acids. V was trimmed by 5 bases and J by 6 bases, leaving 13 bases between them.

This chain joins TRBV5-5 and TRBJ1-2; D perhaps matches TRBD1 (5 bases). Germline V lookup: CDR1 SGHKS, CDR2 YYEKEE (reference sequence). The CDR3 extends over 15 amino acids. Trimming cost V 4 bases and J 4 bases, with 17 bases left between them. The CDR3 DNA reads TGTGCCAGCAGCCAGCAATGGGGCTTAAGCTATGGCTACACCTTC. Its translation is CASSQQWGLSYGYTF.

This chain links TRBV6-1 with TRBJ1-2; D gene ambiguous. Between the trimmed V and J ends, which lost 1 base and 5 bases, there was a span of 14 bases. The CDR3 contains 15 residues. CDR1 and CDR2 (germline): MNHNS, SASEGT. CDR3 residues: CASSEGSHLRYGYTF. The CDR3 DNA is TGTGCCAGCAGTGAAGGCAGCCATCTGAGATATGGCTACACCTTC.

The J gene is TRBJ1-2, the V gene TRBV7-3; no clear D gene. CDR1 is SGHTA and CDR2 is FQGTGA in the germline V gene. V was shortened by 5 bases and J by 4 bases, with 11 bases between the two germline ends. CDR3 length equals 13 residues. The CDR3: CASSDTVGYGYTF. The CDR3 bases are TGTGCCAGCAGCGACACAGTGGGCTATGGCTACACCTTC.